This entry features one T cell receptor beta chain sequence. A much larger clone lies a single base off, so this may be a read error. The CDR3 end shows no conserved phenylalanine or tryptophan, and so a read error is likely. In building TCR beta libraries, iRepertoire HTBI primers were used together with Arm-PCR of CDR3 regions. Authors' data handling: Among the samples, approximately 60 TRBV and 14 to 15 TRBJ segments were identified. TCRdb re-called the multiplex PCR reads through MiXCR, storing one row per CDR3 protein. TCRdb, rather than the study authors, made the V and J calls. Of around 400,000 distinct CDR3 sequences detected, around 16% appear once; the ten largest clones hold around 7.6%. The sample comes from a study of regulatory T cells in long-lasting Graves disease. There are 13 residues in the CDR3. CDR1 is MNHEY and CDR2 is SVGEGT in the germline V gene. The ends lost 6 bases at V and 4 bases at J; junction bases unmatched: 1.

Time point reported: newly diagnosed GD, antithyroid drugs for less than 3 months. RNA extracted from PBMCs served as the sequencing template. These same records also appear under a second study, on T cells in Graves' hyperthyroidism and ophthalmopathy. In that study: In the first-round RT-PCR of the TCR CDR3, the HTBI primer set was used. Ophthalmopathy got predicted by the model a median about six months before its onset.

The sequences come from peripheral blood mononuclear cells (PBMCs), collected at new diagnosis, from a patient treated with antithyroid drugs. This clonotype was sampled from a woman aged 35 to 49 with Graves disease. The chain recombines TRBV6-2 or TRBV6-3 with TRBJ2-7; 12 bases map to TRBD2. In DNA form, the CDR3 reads TGTGCCAGCAGGGGACTAGCGGGTTACGAGCAGTACTCC. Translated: CASRGLAGYEQYS.